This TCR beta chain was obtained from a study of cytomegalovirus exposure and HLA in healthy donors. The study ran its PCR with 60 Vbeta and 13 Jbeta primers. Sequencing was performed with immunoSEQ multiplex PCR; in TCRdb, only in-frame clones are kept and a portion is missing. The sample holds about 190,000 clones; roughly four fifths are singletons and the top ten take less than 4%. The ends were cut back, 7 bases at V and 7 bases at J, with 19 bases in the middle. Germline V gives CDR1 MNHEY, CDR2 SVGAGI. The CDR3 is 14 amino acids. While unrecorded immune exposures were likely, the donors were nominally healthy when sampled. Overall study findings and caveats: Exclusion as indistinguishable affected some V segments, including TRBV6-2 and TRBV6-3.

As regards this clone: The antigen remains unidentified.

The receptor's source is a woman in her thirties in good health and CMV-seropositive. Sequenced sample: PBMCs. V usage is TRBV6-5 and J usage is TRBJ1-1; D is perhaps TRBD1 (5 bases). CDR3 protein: CASTWGREGGEAFF. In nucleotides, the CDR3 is TGTGCCAGCACCTGGGGCAGGGAAGGCGGTGAAGCTTTCTTT.